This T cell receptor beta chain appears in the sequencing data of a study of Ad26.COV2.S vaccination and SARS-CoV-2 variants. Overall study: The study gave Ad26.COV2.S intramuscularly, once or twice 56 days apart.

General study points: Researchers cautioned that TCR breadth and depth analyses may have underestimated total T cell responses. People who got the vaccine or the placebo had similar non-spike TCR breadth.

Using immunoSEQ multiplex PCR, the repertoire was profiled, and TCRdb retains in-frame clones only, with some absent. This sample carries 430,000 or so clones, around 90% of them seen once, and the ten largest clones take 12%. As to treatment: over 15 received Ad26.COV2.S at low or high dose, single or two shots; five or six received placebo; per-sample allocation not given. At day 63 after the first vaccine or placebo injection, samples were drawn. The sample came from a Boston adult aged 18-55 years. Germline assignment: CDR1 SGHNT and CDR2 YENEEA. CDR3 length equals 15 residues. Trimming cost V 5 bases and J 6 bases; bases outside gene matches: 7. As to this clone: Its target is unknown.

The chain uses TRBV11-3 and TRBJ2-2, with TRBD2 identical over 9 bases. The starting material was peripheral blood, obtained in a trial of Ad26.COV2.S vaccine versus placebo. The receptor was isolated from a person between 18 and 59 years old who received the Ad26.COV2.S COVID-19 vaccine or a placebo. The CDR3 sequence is CASSPNGLASGELFF. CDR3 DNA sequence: TGTGCCAGCAGCCCCAACGGACTAGCGTCCGGGGAGCTGTTTTTT.